This T cell receptor beta chain was identified in a study of beta chain features in type 1 diabetes. Study-level results: Because the template was cDNA, high-expressing cells might be over-represented. Shorter templates might be favored by PCR, and equally so in patients and in controls.

Expressed TCRB transcripts were sequenced after all isolated RNA was converted to cDNA. Naive, central memory and regulatory T cell samples yielded about 3.9 million reads on average. The data were produced by immunoSEQ multiplex PCR, yet TCRdb's version contains in-frame clones alone and is incomplete. The table has around 300,000 clones, around 15% seen once. Points on this clone: Its antigen remains unknown.

One heparinised draw of blood, averaging roughly 120 mL, came from each donor. This receptor was identified in a man aged 30 to 39 in good health. The sample consisted of central memory CD4+ T cells from blood.

CDR3 amino acids: CSIPGQGGFGQFF. The CDR3 nucleotides are TGCAGCATCCCGGGACAGGGTGGGTTTGGGCAGTTCTTC. The rearrangement joins TRBV29-1 to TRBJ2-1; TRBD1 matches 9 bases. Per germline, CDR1 SQVTM and CDR2 ANQGSEA. J gave up 12 bases and V 8 bases, and 14 bases lay outside the gene matches. The CDR3 covers 13 residues.